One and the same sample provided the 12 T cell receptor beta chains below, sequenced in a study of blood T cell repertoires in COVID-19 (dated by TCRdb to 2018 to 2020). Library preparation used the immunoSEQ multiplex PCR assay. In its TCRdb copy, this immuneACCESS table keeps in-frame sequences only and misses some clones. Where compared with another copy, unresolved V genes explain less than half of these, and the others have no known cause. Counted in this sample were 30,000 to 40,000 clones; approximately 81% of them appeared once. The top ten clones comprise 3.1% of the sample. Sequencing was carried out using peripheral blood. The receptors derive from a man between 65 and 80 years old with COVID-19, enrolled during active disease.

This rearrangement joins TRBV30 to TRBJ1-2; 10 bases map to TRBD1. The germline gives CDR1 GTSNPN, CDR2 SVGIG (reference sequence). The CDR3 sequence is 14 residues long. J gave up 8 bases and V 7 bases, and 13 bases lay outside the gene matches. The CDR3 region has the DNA TGTGCCTCCTCTGCGACAGGGGGCTTAGGAGGCTACACCTTC. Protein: CASSATGGLGGYTF. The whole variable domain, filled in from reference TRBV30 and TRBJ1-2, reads SQTIHQWPATLVQPVGSPLSLECTVEGTSNPNLYWYRQAAGRGLQLLFYSVGIGQISSEVPQNLSASRPQDRQFILSSKKLLLSDSGFYLCASSATGGLGGYTFGSGTRLTVV.

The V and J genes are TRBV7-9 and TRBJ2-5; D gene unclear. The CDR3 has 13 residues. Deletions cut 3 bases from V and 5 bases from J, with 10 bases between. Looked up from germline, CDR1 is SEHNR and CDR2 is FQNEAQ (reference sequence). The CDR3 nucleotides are TGTGCCAGCAGCTTGGGCCCCAGGGAGACCCAGTACTTC. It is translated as CASSLGPRETQYF.

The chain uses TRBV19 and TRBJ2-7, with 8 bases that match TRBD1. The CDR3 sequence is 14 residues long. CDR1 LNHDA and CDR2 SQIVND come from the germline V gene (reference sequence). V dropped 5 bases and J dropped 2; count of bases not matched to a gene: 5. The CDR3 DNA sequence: TGTGCCAGTAGTCCGGACAGGGCAACCTACGAGCAGTACTTC. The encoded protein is CASSPDRATYEQYF.

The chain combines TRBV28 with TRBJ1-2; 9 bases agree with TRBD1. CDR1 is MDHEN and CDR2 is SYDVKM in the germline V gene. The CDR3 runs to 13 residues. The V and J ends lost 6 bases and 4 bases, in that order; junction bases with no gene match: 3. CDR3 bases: TGTGCCAGCAGGACAGGGGGAGTCTATGGCTACACCTTC. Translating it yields CASRTGGVYGYTF.

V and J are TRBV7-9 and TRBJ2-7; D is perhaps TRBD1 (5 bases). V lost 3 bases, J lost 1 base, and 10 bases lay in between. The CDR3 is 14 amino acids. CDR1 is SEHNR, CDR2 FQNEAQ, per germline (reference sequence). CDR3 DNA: TGTGCCAGCAGCTTGGACACGGGTTCCTACGAGCAGTACTTC. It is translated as CASSLDTGSYEQYF.

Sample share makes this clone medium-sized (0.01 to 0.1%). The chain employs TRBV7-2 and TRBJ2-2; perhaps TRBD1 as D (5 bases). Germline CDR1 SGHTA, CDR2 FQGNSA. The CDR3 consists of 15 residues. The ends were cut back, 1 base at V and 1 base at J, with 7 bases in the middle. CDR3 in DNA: TGTGCCAGCAGCTTAGGGACACGGAACACCGGGGAGCTGTTTTTT. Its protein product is CASSLGTRNTGELFF.

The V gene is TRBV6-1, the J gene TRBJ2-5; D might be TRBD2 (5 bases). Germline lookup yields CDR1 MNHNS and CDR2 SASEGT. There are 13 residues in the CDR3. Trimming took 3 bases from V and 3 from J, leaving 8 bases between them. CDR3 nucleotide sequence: TGTGCCAGCAGTGACAGAGCGGAAGAGACCCAGTACTTC. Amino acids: CASSDRAEETQYF.

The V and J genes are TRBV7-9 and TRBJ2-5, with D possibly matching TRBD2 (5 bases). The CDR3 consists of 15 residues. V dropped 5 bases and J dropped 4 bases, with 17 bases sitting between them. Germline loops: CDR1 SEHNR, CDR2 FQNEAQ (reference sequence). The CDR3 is CASSPVPAVIETQYF. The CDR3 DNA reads TGTGCCAGCAGCCCCGTCCCAGCGGTTATAGAGACCCAGTACTTC.

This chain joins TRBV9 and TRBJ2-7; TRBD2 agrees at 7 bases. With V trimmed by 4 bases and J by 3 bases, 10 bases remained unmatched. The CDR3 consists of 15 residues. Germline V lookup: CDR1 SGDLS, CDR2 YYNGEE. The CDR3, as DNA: TGTGCCAGCAGCCCCCACGGCGGGAGAAGCTACGAGCAGTACTTC. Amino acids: CASSPHGGRSYEQYF.

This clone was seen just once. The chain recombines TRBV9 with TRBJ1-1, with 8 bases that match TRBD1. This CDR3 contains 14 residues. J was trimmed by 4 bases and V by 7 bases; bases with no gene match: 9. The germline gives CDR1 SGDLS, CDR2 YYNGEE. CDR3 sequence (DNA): TGTGCCAGCGTCGGACAGGGAAGGGCCACTGAAGCTTTCTTT. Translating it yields CASVGQGRATEAFF.

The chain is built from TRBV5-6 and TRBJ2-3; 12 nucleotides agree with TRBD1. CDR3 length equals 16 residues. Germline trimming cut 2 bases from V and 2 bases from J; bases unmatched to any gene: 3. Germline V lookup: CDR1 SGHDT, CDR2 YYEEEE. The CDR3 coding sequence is TGTGCCAGCAGCTTACCGGGACAGGGGGCCACAGATACGCAGTATTTT. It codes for CASSLPGQGATDTQYF. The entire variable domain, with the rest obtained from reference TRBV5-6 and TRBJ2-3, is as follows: DAGVTQSPTHLIKTRGQQVTLRCSPKSGHDTVSWYQQALGQGPQFIFQYYEEEERQRGNFPDRFSGHQFPNYSSELNVNALLLGDSALYLCASSLPGQGATDTQYFGPGTRLTVL.

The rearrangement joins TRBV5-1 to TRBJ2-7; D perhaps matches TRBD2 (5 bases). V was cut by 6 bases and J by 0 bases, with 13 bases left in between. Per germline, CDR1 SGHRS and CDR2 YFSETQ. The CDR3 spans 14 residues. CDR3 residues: CASTYEGVSYEQYF. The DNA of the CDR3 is TGCGCCAGCACCTACGAGGGCGTCTCCTACGAGCAGTACTTC.